This paragraph reports one T cell receptor beta chain. Its antigen is undetermined. One entry per CDR3 protein results from TCRdb running MiXCR on the RT-PCR reads. The sample carries hundreds of thousands of distinct CDR3 sequences, approximately 17% recorded once. This specimen comes from a study of response to subunit inactivated influenza vaccine. V gave up 0 bases and J gave up 5 bases, with 11 bases separating them. This CDR3 comprises 15 residues. Germline-derived CDR1 and CDR2 are LGHNA and YNFKEQ. Broader study findings: A suggestion made by the authors is that each seasonal influenza vaccination recruits few new T cells.

Specimen: PBMCs from blood, collected 5 days after vaccination. The sequence was collected from a man in his fifties who received an inactivated influenza vaccine. This chain joins TRBV4-2 and TRBJ1-5; D is possibly TRBD1 (6 bases). The CDR3 spells CASSQDLQGYQPQHF. The CDR3 coding sequence is TGTGCCAGCAGCCAAGATCTGCAGGGGTATCAGCCCCAGCATTTT.